This TCR beta chain is from a study of cytomegalovirus exposure and HLA in healthy donors (dated by TCRdb to the late 2010s). In terms of the full investigation: An earlier analysis of 587 of the donors reported approximately 280 Gb of sequence data and 117 million unique TCR beta sequences obtained from some 200 million T cells. Rather than using new phenotypic data, the later analysis identified candidate immune exposures from TCR beta sequences and from how often those sequences occurred across donors. Alongside the repertoire data, information on donor age, sex, ethnicity and CMV serostatus was compiled. Class I and class II HLA loci were covered by the typing at four-digit resolution. All discovery cohort repertoires had been generated on a single sequencing platform. Typing coverage varied by locus: about 620-630 donors for A, B, C, DRB1 and DQB1; more than 500 for DQA1; approximately 570 for DPA1; approximately 490 for DPB1. The study aimed to test whether cataloging public T cell receptors could reveal signatures of past pathogen exposure. A later genetic analysis took genome-wide SNP genotypes for about 65% of the 666 donors and used that subset as a discovery cohort. Because of strong linkage in the cohort, roughly five DR-DQ haplotypes were treated as single units for association and clustering. Of the 300 to 450 genotyped donors, over 70% fell in the genetic ancestry cluster associated with self-reported Caucasian donors. High-throughput TCR immunosequencing, statistical association of individual TCRs with disease status, and machine learning were combined to predict cytomegalovirus infection status. To decide whether each TCR beta V gene segment behaved as functional or pseudogenic, an earlier analysis of some 570 of the donors relied on high-throughput TCR beta sequencing. Among some 400 genotyped donors of the cohort, an average of approximately 240,000 unique TCR beta nucleotide sequences were sequenced per donor, approximately 20% of them non-productive. An early release covering some 640 HLA-typed donors comprised 300 to 350 gigabases of sequencing data and around 80 million unique TCR sequences. A later analysis re-examined previously published TCR beta repertoires from just over 650 donors and added high-resolution HLA genotyping to investigate patterns of TCR occurrence. Besides the first cohort of around 670 subjects, a separate validation cohort made up of about 120 different subjects was used. Using immunosequencing, the study profiled T cell repertoires from some 670 subjects and related those repertoires to cytomegalovirus serostatus.

What the study reported, not specific to this receptor: The sequencing pipeline was judged likely to have produced a cluster of highly shared sequence variants as a technical artifact. According to a later analysis, most CMV-associated TCR beta chains appeared to be HLA-restricted, and the HLA associations seemed to be driven largely by CMV exposure. Compared with the roughly 670-donor mean, donors in an Asian-associated ancestry cluster had fewer N-insertions in productive TCRs, according to a later genetic analysis. According to a later analysis, TCR association rates differed among HLA loci, with DRB1 alleles showing the most associated TCRs and HLA-C alleles showing the fewest. A total of roughly 160 TCR beta chains were listed by the study as associated with cytomegalovirus. A further reported finding was that TCR beta sequences accurately predicted the HLA-A and HLA-B alleles for most subjects in the first cohort. Across donors, most TCR sequences were observed very rarely, whereas some public TCRs were present in many individuals. The presence/absence analyses assumed that sequencing depth was roughly uniform across donors, and that assumption may not be true. In an earlier analysis of some 500 of the donors, most TCR beta V segments appeared in productive rearrangements about 90% or about 30% of the time, broadly matching IMGT annotations. The 87-base-pair reads could not distinguish some IMGT-functional V segments, including TRBV6-2 and TRBV6-3, so those segments were excluded. Around 16 rarely observed V segments, including chromosome 9 orphons, were excluded from the earlier analysis of some 590 of the donors because counts were too low. Cytomegalovirus status was reported to be diagnosed by the classifier with high specificity and sensitivity in both the original and validation cohorts. The authors suggested that the approach could potentially be extended to other disease states and immunological phenotypes. According to a later analysis, parvovirus B19, influenza, CMV and Epstein-Barr virus appeared linked to several top co-occurrence clusters. Strong co-occurrence of HLA alleles, especially DR and DQ, made assigning TCR associations to individual alleles difficult. A few of the identified cytomegalovirus-associated TCR beta chains were confirmed in vitro to be specific for cytomegalovirus antigens. At a false discovery rate of 0.05, a later analysis linked 16,000 or so TCR beta sequences to specific HLA alleles. A later genetic analysis associated a missense DCLRE1C variant with V-gene and J-gene trimming of TCR beta chains, and an independent cohort replicated the association. Linkage disequilibrium might explain the correlated functional status among segregating V segments, but an unknown experimental factor could not be excluded. In a later analysis, HLA-associated TCR beta chains showed more clonal expansion and lower generation probabilities than non-associated chains that were equally common. This cohort had only TCR beta chains sequenced, and the lack of alpha or paired-chain data limited which features could be detected. Because HLA typing was unavailable for some donors at each locus, only the typed subset was used in association tests. For the cohort, immune exposure information was limited to CMV serostatus.

The germline V gene yields MNHEY for CDR1 and SVGAGI for CDR2. The CDR3, cysteine through phenylalanine, is 14 amino acids long. Left in the record is the CDR3 DNA by itself, 42 bases read in frame from the first base. Germline trimming amounts to 4 bases on V and 6 bases on J, with 3 as the count of junction bases outside the gene matches. Libraries came from the immunoSEQ multiplex PCR assay. The multiplex PCR relied on a mix of 60 forward primers for TCR Vbeta segments and 13 reverse primers for TCR Jbeta segments. Amplification of the CDR3 region of rearranged TCR beta genes was performed with a multiplex PCR assay on genomic DNA. Amplified TCR beta libraries were sequenced as 87-base-pair reads on the Illumina HiSeq System. As for the authors' bioinformatics: In a later analysis, approximately 74 million unique TCR beta chains were counted across the 690 or so repertoires, and roughly 11 million of these chains were shared by at least two donors. To remove PCR and sequencing errors, raw reads were error-corrected and collapsed into unique sequences using a nearest-neighbor algorithm that merged closely related sequences. CDR3 sequences were aligned to IMGT reference sequences to assign V, D and J gene segments. Each retained sequence needed at least a six-nucleotide match to both a V gene segment and a J gene segment. A rearrangement was called productive if the CDR3 had no stop codons and remained in frame with V and J, and every other rearrangement was called non-productive. Following IMGT convention, CDR3 was defined as the stretch from the second conserved V-encoded cysteine up to the conserved J-encoded phenylalanine. The earlier analysis of about 640 of the donors excluded any sequence lacking an unambiguous match to a single V gene segment. An earlier analysis of several hundred of the donors called V segments functional above 56.7% productive rearrangements and segregating when the between-donor standard deviation exceeded 5%. A statistical classification framework was built for diagnosing cytomegalovirus status from the catalog of TCR beta chain sequences. In a later analysis, TCR nucleotide sequences were compared against IMGT/GENE-DB human TR gene sequences so that V and J genes could be assigned. In a later analysis, CDR3 sequences and most-parsimonious VDJ recombination scenarios were assigned using the TCRdist pipeline. A later analysis defined each TCR beta chain by its CDR3 amino acid sequence plus V-gene family, and excluded reads lacking a unique V-gene family. A later analysis removed 500 to 650 highly shared, low-generation-probability nucleotide sequences to deal with suspected cross-contamination and a sequencing artifact. A later analysis calculated a clonal expansion index for each public chain from normalized within-repertoire ranks of inferred template counts. In a later analysis, generation probabilities were computed using a VDJ recombination model fitted to out-of-frame rearrangements, and the results were checked against IGoR. In a later analysis, hypergeometric tests were used to score TCR-TCR, TCR-HLA and TCR-CMV co-occurrence, with a repertoire-size bias correction applied to TCR pairs. In a later analysis, false discovery rates were estimated by permuting HLA or CMV assignments 20 times. In a later analysis, co-occurring TCRs were grouped with DBSCAN, and TCRdist sequence similarity was added when clustering was performed within HLA-allele-positive subsets. For co-occurrence clustering, repertoires with fewer than 30,000 or more than 120,000 public chains were excluded, along with several repertoires with anomalous nucleotide sharing. TCRdb obtained this table from immuneACCESS and retained in-frame rearrangements with V and J assigned. These tables miss some clones; where compared with another copy, unresolved V genes account for less than half of the shortfall, and the remainder is unexplained. For V, J and clone size, that table is used; D and trimming come from the DNA. This sample holds 150,000 to 200,000 clones; approximately 71% were observed only once. The ten largest clones add up to 1.4% to 1.5% of the sample.

A note on this clone: The target of this receptor is not known. Base qualities are not provided; no much larger clone lies one nucleotide away.

In total, about 650 healthy bone marrow donors made up the cohort. Cohort members were all nominally healthy when sampled, although unrecorded immune exposures were likely present. The donor tested CMV seronegative and was one of the 352 seronegative cohort members. A peripheral blood sample was provided by each donor, and peripheral blood mononuclear cells were used for TCR beta sequencing. The Qiagen DNeasy Blood Extraction Kit was used to extract genomic DNA from the blood cell samples. Input material: PBMCs. The chain joins TRBV6-5 to TRBJ2-7, and TRBD2 matches 13 of the central bases. This TCR derives from a man between 45 and 60 years old in good health and CMV-seronegative. CDR3 loop: CASSSWTSGGEQYF. The DNA sequence reads TGTGCCAGCAGTTCTTGGACTAGCGGGGGCGAGCAGTACTTC.